These T cell receptor beta chains were read from a single sample in a study of a mutant IDH1 vaccine in newly diagnosed glioma. Profiled with immunoSEQ multiplex PCR; TCRdb holds only in-frame clones, not every one. The sample lists approximately 57,000 clones, about 81% seen once, with about 8.8% in the top ten. The antigens of these receptors remain unknown. The sample consisted of PBMCs, taken from a glioma patient whose treatment included an IDH1 peptide vaccine. The receptors here all came from a woman between 35 and 50 years old with glioma. Some clones in this sample may be carry-over from other donors' samples. CDR3s include the opening cysteine and the closing phenylalanine or tryptophan. The order of the fields is J gene, clone size, D gene, V gene, CDR3 DNA, CDR3 protein. The D gene is left open where the match is weak. Expanded clones get a size class; other rows say once, few or many, or leave the size out.

TRBJ2-2,-,-,TRBV7-2,TGTGCCAGCAGCCCTCAGCCTCTAGCGACCCCCGGGGAGCTGTTTTTT,CASSPQPLATPGELFF
TRBJ1-1,many,TRBD1,TRBV13,TGTGCCAGCAGCTCCTTTCCGGGACAGGGGAACACTGAAGCTTTCTTT,CASSSFPGQGNTEAFF
TRBJ1-2,-,-,TRBV5-6,TGTGCCAGCAGCTCCCAAATGGGGGGCAATGGCTACACCTTC,CASSSQMGGNGYTF
TRBJ1-5,-,-,TRBV18,TGTGCCAGCTCGTACGCGACAGACGAGCCCCAGCATTTT,CASSYATDEPQHF
TRBJ2-1,few,-,TRBV7-9,TGTGCCAGCAGCCCACAGTCGGGCCAGATCTCCTACAATGAGCAGTTCTTC,CASSPQSGQISYNEQFF
TRBJ2-2,once,-,TRBV5-5,TGTGCCAGCAGTGAGGAACCTGGGAAAACCGGGGAGCTGTTTTTT,CASSEEPGKTGELFF
TRBJ1-2,-,-,TRBV5-4,TGTGCCAGCAGCCTTGGGAGGGGGATCTCCTATGGCTACACCTTC,CASSLGRGISYGYTF
TRBJ2-3,-,-,TRBV20-1,TGCAGTGCGGGAGACAGGGATACGCAGTATTTT,CSAGDRDTQYF
TRBJ2-2,few,-,TRBV2,TGTGCCAGCAAGGGGGACGGGGAGCTGTTTTTT,CASKGDGELFF
TRBJ1-4,-,TRBD1,TRBV4-3,TGCGCCAGCAGCCAAGGGACCGGGACAGGCCCTGAAAAACTGTTTTTT,CASSQGTGTGPEKLFF
TRBJ1-1,-,-,TRBV15,TGTGCCACCAGCAGTGGAGGGAGCACTGAAGCTTTCTTT,CATSSGGSTEAFF
TRBJ1-3,-,-,TRBV30,TGTGCCTGGAGCACCGAGAAGAGAGGGCGAAACACCATATATTTT,CAWSTEKRGRNTIYF
TRBJ2-6,-,-,TRBV6-1,TGTGCCAGCAGTGAAGGTGTAAAGGGAAGGTTACACGGGGCCAACGTCCTGACTTTC,CASSEGVKGRLHGANVLTF
TRBJ2-3,-,-,TRBV30,TGTGCCTGGAGTGGAACCCCAGGAGGATATACGCAGTATTTT,CAWSGTPGGYTQYF
TRBJ1-2,-,TRBD1,TRBV15,TGTGCCACCAACGGACCACAGGGGGTTGGCTATGGCTACACCTTC,CATNGPQGVGYGYTF
TRBJ2-5,-,-,TRBV30,TGTGCCTGGAGTGTGGAGGGGGGGGAGACCCAGTACTTC,CAWSVEGGETQYF
TRBJ1-1,-,TRBD1,TRBV5-4,TGTGCCAGCAGCTCCTGGACAGGGTTTAGCCTTGGAGCTTTCTTT,CASSSWTGFSLGAFF
TRBJ2-3,-,-,TRBV10-3,TGTGCCATCAGTGTGGACCATTCACCAGATACGCAGTATTTT,CAISVDHSPDTQYF
TRBJ1-5,few,-,TRBV19,TGTGCCAGTAGTATGAGGCAGGACTCCAATCAGCCCCAGCATTTT,CASSMRQDSNQPQHF
TRBJ2-3,-,-,TRBV6-5,TGTGCCAGCAGCCCTACTAGTGCTACGCAGTATTTT,CASSPTSATQYF
TRBJ1-1,-,-,TRBV12-5,TGTGCTAGTGGAAACCGGGACCAAAGACAAGCTTTCTTT,CASGNRDQRQAFF
TRBJ1-2,-,TRBD1,TRBV7-6,TGTGCCAGCAGCTTGGACAGGGTGGATGGCTACACCTTC,CASSLDRVDGYTF
TRBJ2-7,once,-,TRBV27,TGTGCCAGCAGGGCAGGGCAGGGTTACGAGCAGTACTTC,CASRAGQGYEQYF
TRBJ1-2,-,-,TRBV27,TGTGCCAGCAGTTTCGCACCAGCTAACTATGGCTACACCTTC,CASSFAPANYGYTF
TRBJ1-3,-,TRBD1,TRBV5-1,TGCGCCAGCAGCTTGGACGAGGGACAGATTTCTGGAAACACCATATATTTT,CASSLDEGQISGNTIYF
TRBJ1-5,-,-,TRBV19,TGTGCCAGCCAATATGACACGGGACCCAATCAGCCCCAGCATTTT,CASQYDTGPNQPQHF
TRBJ1-3,-,-,TRBV6-5,TGTGCCAGCAGTTTTTCCCGGATCGGGATCATATATTTT,CASSFSRIGIIYF
TRBJ2-3,-,-,TRBV5-1,TGCGCCAGCAGCTTGAAGGACCCGAGGACAGATACGCAGTATTTT,CASSLKDPRTDTQYF